The rows below give T cell receptor beta chains drawn from one sample of a study of cytomegalovirus exposure and HLA in healthy donors. TCRdb keeps only in-frame clones here, not all; method: immunoSEQ multiplex PCR. The sample has about 54,000 clones, and its top ten clones hold 6.5% to 8%. Sequencing was carried out using PBMCs. All receptors derive from a middle-aged woman in good health and CMV-seronegative. CDR3s include the opening cysteine and the closing phenylalanine or tryptophan. Each record gives: CDR3 protein, CDR3 DNA, V gene, D gene, CDR3 length, J gene. A D gene is named only where the DNA matches it firmly.

CDR3 protein: CASSIGTGSTYEQYF
CDR3 DNA: TGTGCCAGCAGCATCGGGACTGGATCAACCTACGAGCAGTACTTC
V gene: TRBV9
D gene: NA
CDR3 length: 15
J gene: TRBJ2-7

CDR3 protein: CASTRTESTDTQYF
CDR3 DNA: TGTGCCAGCACCCGGACAGAAAGCACAGATACGCAGTATTTT
V gene: TRBV25-1
D gene: NA
CDR3 length: 14
J gene: TRBJ2-3

CDR3 protein: CSAYSGYEQYF
CDR3 DNA: TGCAGTGCATATAGCGGCTACGAGCAGTACTTC
V gene: TRBV20-1
D gene: NA
CDR3 length: 11
J gene: TRBJ2-7

CDR3 protein: CASSESGGTQPQHF
CDR3 DNA: TGTGCCAGCAGTGAATCCGGAGGGACCCAGCCCCAGCATTTT
V gene: TRBV28
D gene: NA
CDR3 length: 14
J gene: TRBJ1-5

CDR3 protein: CASSQTSGSTDTQYF
CDR3 DNA: TGTGCCAGCAGCCAAACTAGCGGGAGCACAGATACGCAGTATTTT
V gene: TRBV28
D gene: TRBD2
CDR3 length: 15
J gene: TRBJ2-3

CDR3 protein: CASSQGTEATNEKLFF
CDR3 DNA: TGCGCCAGCAGCCAAGGGACAGAAGCAACTAATGAAAAACTGTTTTTT
V gene: TRBV4-1
D gene: NA
CDR3 length: 16
J gene: TRBJ1-4

CDR3 protein: CASSPPNQETQYF
CDR3 DNA: TGTGCCAGCAGCCCCCCTAACCAAGAGACCCAGTACTTC
V gene: TRBV9
D gene: NA
CDR3 length: 13
J gene: TRBJ2-5

CDR3 protein: CASSEGQGREKLFF
CDR3 DNA: TGTGCCAGCAGTGAGGGACAGGGTAGGGAAAAACTGTTTTTT
V gene: TRBV2
D gene: TRBD1
CDR3 length: 14
J gene: TRBJ1-4

CDR3 protein: CARVRGDKQVTGNSPLHF
CDR3 DNA: TGTGCCAGAGTAAGAGGTGATAAACAGGTTACGGGTAATTCACCCCTCCACTTT
V gene: TRBV19
D gene: NA
CDR3 length: 18
J gene: TRBJ1-6

CDR3 protein: CASSYSGQGRETQYF
CDR3 DNA: TGTGCCAGCAGTTACTCGGGACAGGGGAGGGAGACCCAGTACTTC
V gene: TRBV6-5
D gene: TRBD1
CDR3 length: 15
J gene: TRBJ2-5

CDR3 protein: CASSMPQGGEQYF
CDR3 DNA: TGTGCCAGTAGTATGCCCCAGGGGGGAGAGCAGTACTTC
V gene: TRBV19
D gene: NA
CDR3 length: 13
J gene: TRBJ2-7

CDR3 protein: CASSLLARSSYEQYF
CDR3 DNA: TGTGCCAGCAGTCTTCTAGCGCGGAGCTCCTACGAGCAGTACTTC
V gene: TRBV2
D gene: NA
CDR3 length: 15
J gene: TRBJ2-7

CDR3 protein: CASSPTGGKKANYGYTF
CDR3 DNA: TGTGCCAGCAGCCCGACAGGGGGCAAAAAGGCTAACTATGGCTACACCTTC
V gene: TRBV7-6
D gene: TRBD1
CDR3 length: 17
J gene: TRBJ1-2

CDR3 protein: CASGGQNQETQYF
CDR3 DNA: TGTGCCAGCGGCGGACAGAACCAAGAGACCCAGTACTTC
V gene: TRBV5-8
D gene: NA
CDR3 length: 13
J gene: TRBJ2-5

CDR3 protein: CAWMPFWDRGTDTQYF
CDR3 DNA: TGTGCCTGGATGCCCTTCTGGGACAGGGGCACAGATACGCAGTATTTT
V gene: TRBV30
D gene: TRBD1
CDR3 length: 16
J gene: TRBJ2-3

CDR3 protein: CASSQDRSGTPPDNEQFF
CDR3 DNA: TGCGCCAGCAGCCAAGATCGCAGCGGGACACCACCCGACAATGAGCAGTTCTTC
V gene: TRBV4-1
D gene: NA
CDR3 length: 18
J gene: TRBJ2-1

CDR3 protein: CASSSPEREWGDTQYF
CDR3 DNA: TGTGCCAGCAGTTCACCTGAGCGGGAGTGGGGAGATACGCAGTATTTT
V gene: TRBV28
D gene: TRBD2
CDR3 length: 16
J gene: TRBJ2-3

CDR3 protein: CAWRTGGNGYTF
CDR3 DNA: TGTGCCTGGAGGACAGGGGGGAATGGCTACACCTTC
V gene: TRBV30
D gene: TRBD1
CDR3 length: 12
J gene: TRBJ1-2

CDR3 protein: CASREGYTGELFF
CDR3 DNA: TGTGCCAGCAGGGAGGGCTACACCGGGGAGCTGTTTTTT
V gene: TRBV2
D gene: NA
CDR3 length: 13
J gene: TRBJ2-2

CDR3 protein: CASSSFNGGDYGYTF
CDR3 DNA: TGTGCCAGCAGTTCTTTTAACGGGGGAGACTATGGCTACACCTTC
V gene: TRBV28
D gene: NA
CDR3 length: 15
J gene: TRBJ1-2

CDR3 protein: CASSVGTGASIETQYF
CDR3 DNA: TGTGCCAGCAGCGTCGGAACAGGGGCGTCAATAGAGACCCAGTACTTC
V gene: TRBV9
D gene: TRBD1
CDR3 length: 16
J gene: TRBJ2-5